Reported below is one T cell receptor beta chain. Measured with immunoSEQ multiplex PCR; TCRdb has only the in-frame clones, and not every one. Among tens of thousands of clones listed, 81% were seen once. The source of the sample is a study of PD-1 blockade in mismatch repair-deficient tumors. Germline assignment: CDR1 SGHDT and CDR2 YYEEEE. The V gene end was trimmed by 4 bases and the J gene end by 6 bases; junction bases not matched to a gene: 8. There are 16 residues in the CDR3. This sequence was found in an adult with mismatch repair-deficient cancer. Sequenced material: peripheral blood, taken 12 weeks after starting pembrolizumab. The genes are TRBV5-6 and TRBJ2-1; 12 bases match TRBD2. As DNA, the CDR3 is TGTGCCAGCAGCCCTAGCGGGAGGGCCGGTTCCAATGAGCAGTTCTTC. Its protein product is CASSPSGRAGSNEQFF.